This T cell receptor (beta chain) derives from a study of T cell repertoires in cytomegalovirus infection. In the study overall: In public TCR beta signatures, there were indications of both CMV infection and matching HLA type. Study results and caveats: Clonotypes of TCR beta that were HLA-C-restricted and CMV-specific dominated the ex vivo response. CMV carriers having the relevant HLA were flagged by cumulative public TCR beta family frequency.

TCRdb processed the reads anew with MiXCR; each CDR3 protein has one entry. Of hundreds of thousands of distinct CDR3 sequences in the sample, 25% to 30% were seen once. V shed 5 bases and J shed 4 bases, with 13 bases lying between them. Germline V gives CDR1 SEHNR, CDR2 FQNEAQ (reference sequence). The CDR3 spans 14 residues. In regard to this clonotype: What it recognizes is unknown.

The sample in question was cultured PBMCs, obtained from culture after CMV antigen stimulation. The clonotype comes from a human donor in good health (CMV status not recorded). Some clones in this sample may be carry-over from other donors' samples. V and J are TRBV7-9 and TRBJ2-3; possible D gene TRBD1, 6 bases. The CDR3 spells CASSPRTVADTQYF. CDR3 nucleotides: TGTGCCAGCAGCCCCCGGACAGTGGCAGATACGCAGTATTTT.